A single sample is the source of the 20 T cell receptor beta chains below, sequenced in a study of shared clonotypes between healthy human individuals. Clones were sequenced by immunoSEQ multiplex PCR, and TCRdb holds only the in-frame ones, with some missing. The sample consists of approximately 2,000,000 clones, less than 95% of them appearing once. Sequencing input: naive CD4+ T cells from PBMCs. Subset specified: CD45RA+ positively selected. These receptors all stem from a man younger than 35 in good health. Some clones in this sample may be carry-over from other donors' samples.

The rearrangement joins TRBV7-8 to TRBJ2-7, with D uncertain. V lost 6 bases, J lost 2 bases, and 17 bases lay in between. This CDR3 has 15 amino acids. Germline-derived CDR1 and CDR2 are SGHVS and FQNEAQ. The CDR3 is CASSFLRYSPYEQYF. The CDR3 DNA reads TGTGCCAGCAGTTTCCTCCGCTACTCACCCTACGAGCAGTACTTC. The full variable domain, completed using reference TRBV7-8 and TRBJ2-7, is GAGVSQSPRYKVAKRGQDVALRCDPISGHVSLFWYQQALGQGPEFLTYFQNEAQLDKSGLPSDRFFAERPEGSVSTLKIQRTQQEDSAVYLCASSFLRYSPYEQYFGPGTRLTVT.

The V call is TRBV28, the J call TRBJ1-5; 9 nucleotides line up with TRBD1. J gave up 4 bases and V 2 bases, and 6 bases lay outside the gene matches. The CDR3 consists of 16 residues. Germline CDR1 and CDR2: MDHEN and SYDVKM. The CDR3 region has the DNA TGTGCCAGCAGTTTAACGGAGGGACAGGGTAATCAGCCCCAGCATTTT. This codes for CASSLTEGQGNQPQHF. Based on the CDR3 plus reference TRBV28 and TRBJ1-5, the full variable domain is DVKVTQSSRYLVKRTGEKVFLECVQDMDHENMFWYRQDPGLGLRLIYFSYDVKMKEKGDIPEGYSVSREKKERFSLILESASTNQTSMYLCASSLTEGQGNQPQHFGDGTRLSIL.

The chain links TRBV10-3 to TRBJ2-3; D gene ambiguous. Germline V lookup: CDR1 ENHRY, CDR2 SYGVKD. The V gene lost 0 bases and the J gene lost 5 bases, with 12 bases spanning the gap. The CDR3 extends over 15 amino acids. CDR3 amino acids: CAISESPGIIDTQYF. As DNA, the CDR3 is TGTGCCATCAGTGAGTCGCCTGGAATCATAGATACGCAGTATTTT.

The chain combines TRBV30 with TRBJ1-6, with D possibly TRBD1 on 5 matching bases. The V end was cut by 4 bases, the J end by 5 bases, with 15 bases between. Looked up from germline, CDR1 is GTSNPN and CDR2 is SVGIG (reference sequence). The CDR3 covers 15 residues. CDR3 DNA: TGTGCCTGGAAGGGCAGGGATGGTGATAATTCACCCCTCCACTTT. Translated, it gives CAWKGRDGDNSPLHF.

The chain has TRBV5-5 and TRBJ2-7; D might be TRBD1 (5 bases). V lost 1 base and J 0 bases, leaving 11 bases between the germline ends. This CDR3 has 15 residues. In germline, CDR1 is SGHKS, CDR2 YYEKEE (reference sequence). CDR3 nucleotide sequence: TGTGCCAGCAGCTTGCGGCAGGGTAGCTCCTACGAGCAGTACTTC. Its protein is CASSLRQGSSYEQYF.

This chain connects TRBV6-5 to TRBJ1-1; D unclear. The CDR3 contains 13 residues. CDR1 is MNHEY and CDR2 is SVGAGI in the germline V gene. The V and J ends lost 5 bases and 1 base respectively, with 8 bases between them. CDR3 loop: CASSRSPNTEAFF. As DNA, the CDR3 is TGTGCCAGCAGTAGAAGCCCGAACACTGAAGCTTTCTTT.

The chain uses TRBV6-5 and TRBJ1-3; D gene ambiguous. This CDR3 comprises 14 residues. Trimming left V 5 bases short and J 2 bases short, with 10 bases between. Germline loops: CDR1 MNHEY, CDR2 SVGAGI. CDR3 nucleotide sequence: TGTGCCAGCAGTCCGACGATTACTGGAAACACCATATATTTT. This gives the protein CASSPTITGNTIYF.

The rearrangement links TRBV28 to TRBJ2-7; the D gene is possibly TRBD1 (7 bases). CDR3 length: 14 residues. Trimming shortened V by 8 bases and J by 6 bases, and 20 bases separated the two germline ends. Germline CDR1 reads MDHEN; CDR2 reads SYDVKM. The CDR3 sequence is CASFRGAGKSEQYF. In nucleotides, the CDR3 is TGTGCCAGCTTCAGGGGGGCAGGGAAGTCCGAGCAGTACTTC. The whole variable domain, filled in from reference TRBV28 and TRBJ2-7, reads DVKVTQSSRYLVKRTGEKVFLECVQDMDHENMFWYRQDPGLGLRLIYFSYDVKMKEKGDIPEGYSVSREKKERFSLILESASTNQTSMYLCASFRGAGKSEQYFGPGTRLTVT.

The chain employs TRBV5-1 and TRBJ1-1; D possibly corresponds to TRBD1 (5 bases). With 5 bases removed from V and 3 bases from J, the gap between germline ends came to 11 bases. Germline assignment: CDR1 SGHRS and CDR2 YFSETQ. This CDR3 is built from 13 residues. The DNA of the CDR3 is TGCGCCAGCAGGGACACTCGGCACACTGAAGCTTTCTTT. Its translation is CASRDTRHTEAFF.

J is TRBJ2-5 and V is TRBV6-5; TRBD1 agrees at 9 bases. The CDR3 extends over 15 amino acids. Germline trimming cut 6 bases from V and 5 bases from J; bases unmatched to any gene: 10. CDR1 is MNHEY and CDR2 is SVGAGI in the germline V gene. CDR3: CASRPGTGIVETQYF. Written as DNA, the CDR3 is TGTGCCAGCAGGCCCGGGACAGGGATCGTGGAGACCCAGTACTTC.

The V gene is TRBV7-9, the J gene TRBJ1-2, with D possibly matching TRBD1 (5 bases). Germline CDR1 is SEHNR and CDR2 is FQNEAQ (reference sequence). Trimming left V 3 bases short and J 2 bases short, with 16 bases between. The CDR3 is made up of 16 amino acids. The CDR3 reads CASSFRTRYSNYGYTF. DNA of the CDR3: TGTGCCAGCAGCTTCAGGACACGTTATTCAAACTATGGCTACACCTTC.

This clone has only one observation. Other nucleotide sequences from this sample produce the same CDR3. The chain couples TRBV28 to TRBJ1-5; no definite D call. V was clipped by 6 bases and J by 7 bases, with 7 bases between them. Germline V gives CDR1 MDHEN, CDR2 SYDVKM. CDR3 length: 11 amino acids. Written as DNA, the CDR3 is TGTGCCAGCAGAACGCAACAGCCCCAGCATTTT. This sequence encodes CASRTQQPQHF.

The chain couples TRBV14 to TRBJ1-2; D is possibly TRBD1 (5 bases). CDR1 is SGHDN and CDR2 is FVKESK in the germline V gene. With 5 bases removed from V and 2 bases from J, the gap between germline ends came to 27 bases. The CDR3 consists of 19 residues. CDR3 in amino acids: CASSKLRVEWGRLNYGYTF. The CDR3 DNA reads TGTGCCAGCAGCAAACTCCGGGTCGAGTGGGGACGCCTGAACTATGGCTACACCTTC.

This clone was seen just once. Additional DNA sequences in this sample encode the identical CDR3. The gene calls are TRBV5-1 and TRBJ2-1; TRBD2 matches 11 bases. Germline lookup yields CDR1 SGHRS and CDR2 YFSETQ. The CDR3 spans 15 residues. J gave up 5 bases and V 3 bases, and 4 bases lay outside the gene matches. CDR3 loop: CASSSGTSGNNEQFF. The CDR3 DNA reads TGCGCCAGCAGCTCCGGGACTAGCGGAAACAATGAGCAGTTCTTC.

The V and J genes are TRBV6-5 and TRBJ2-7; 7 bases agree with TRBD1. V shed 5 bases and J 4 bases; nucleotides not matched to a gene: 11. The CDR3 has 15 amino acids. Per the germline V gene, CDR1 is MNHEY and CDR2 is SVGAGI. The CDR3 DNA follows: TGTGCCAGCAGTCCCGAGTGGACAGGCCTTTACGAGCAGTACTTC. This gives the protein CASSPEWTGLYEQYF.

A single count supports this clone. The chain employs TRBV29-1 and TRBJ1-5; tentatively, D is TRBD1 (5 bases). V was clipped by 7 bases and J by 0 bases, with 13 bases between them. Germline V gene lookup returns CDR1 SQVTM and CDR2 ANQGSEA. This CDR3 spans 14 amino acids. This CDR3 is CSALGGPSNQPQHF. The CDR3 nucleotides are TGCAGCGCCCTGGGGGGACCTAGCAATCAGCCCCAGCATTTT.

The chain joins TRBV9 to TRBJ2-3; 9 bases are a match to TRBD2. With 0 bases clipped from V and 2 bases from J, the junction kept 4 bases outside the gene matches. The CDR3 contains 16 residues. The V gene's germline CDR1 is SGDLS and CDR2 YYNGEE. CDR3: CASSVGLAAHTDTQYF. The CDR3 DNA reads as TGTGCCAGCAGCGTAGGACTAGCGGCCCACACAGATACGCAGTATTTT.

The chain links TRBV5-4 to TRBJ2-3; 9 bases line up with TRBD1. CDR3 size: 15 residues. Germline-derived CDR1 and CDR2 are SGHNT and YYREEE (reference sequence). Trimming at V came to 4 bases and at J to 3 bases, leaving 6 bases not matched to a gene. The CDR3 DNA is TGTGCCAGCAGCGCGGACAGGGGTAGTACAGATACGCAGTATTTT. Encoded protein: CASSADRGSTDTQYF.

The chain recombines TRBV2 with TRBJ2-5, with a weak D call TRBD2 (5 bases). The CDR3 runs 14 residues. The germline CDR1 and CDR2 sequences are SNHLY and FYNNEI. V lost 8 bases and J 1 base, leaving 14 bases between the germline ends. The CDR3, as DNA: TGTGCCAGCTCCTCGAGGACTGTCCAAGAGACCCAGTACTTC. This codes for CASSSRTVQETQYF.

The V and J genes are TRBV9 and TRBJ2-4, with TRBD2 identical over 7 bases. Germline V gives CDR1 SGDLS, CDR2 YYNGEE. CDR3 length: 13 residues. V lost 1 base to trimming and J lost 9 bases; unmatched junction nucleotides: 4. The CDR3 DNA reads as TGTGCCAGCAGCGTACGGACGGGGGGCATTCAGTACTTC. Its translation: CASSVRTGGIQYF.